The 4 T cell receptor beta chains below were found in one sample sequenced in a study of T cell repertoires in cytomegalovirus infection. These receptors have no identified antigens. MiXCR, run by TCRdb on the reads, gives a single entry per CDR3 protein. Of about 770,000 distinct CDR3 sequences listed, around 29% are singletons. Sequenced here: cultured CD8+ T cells from PBMCs, sampled from culture after CMV antigen stimulation. The source is a human donor in good health (CMV status not recorded). Some clones in this sample may be carry-over from other donors' samples.

As for this clonotype: Compared with germline, one end of the junction differs, possibly owing to a read error. The chain carries TRBV19 and TRBJ1-1; D uncertain. The CDR3 is 15 amino acids. The germline V gene has CDR1 LNHDA and CDR2 SQIVND (reference sequence). The CDR3 region has the DNA TGTGCCGGTAGTATCCCGATGAAAGGAAACACTGAAGCTTTCTTT. Protein sequence: CAGSIPMKGNTEAFF.

The chain links TRBV7-6 to TRBJ2-3, with a tentative D call TRBD2 (5 bases). The CDR3 is 16 residues long. Per the germline V gene, CDR1 is SGHVS and CDR2 is FNYEAQ. Trimming shortened V by 3 bases and J by 2 bases, and 15 bases separated the two germline ends. The CDR3 region is CASSFKPLGTTDTQYF. The CDR3 nucleotides are TGTGCCAGCAGCTTTAAGCCACTAGGAACCACAGATACGCAGTATTTT.

The CDR3 DNA is TGTGCCAGTAGTATCGGTTTTGGGGGGCCTGGGGCCAACGTCCTGACTTTC. This translates into CASSIGFGGPGANVLTF. J is TRBJ2-6 and V is TRBV19; the D call may be TRBD1 or TRBD2 (6 bases each). The CDR3 has 17 residues. Germline CDR1 LNHDA, CDR2 SQIVND (reference sequence). Deletions cut 3 bases from V and 2 bases from J, with 14 bases between.

V and J are TRBV29-1 and TRBJ1-4; D is undetermined. The CDR3 is 11 residues long. Per the germline V gene, CDR1 is SQVTM and CDR2 is ANQGSEA. Here the CDR3 reads CRPIKEEKLFF. CDR3 DNA: TGCAGACCTATTAAGGAGGAAAAACTGTTTTTT.